The 12 T cell receptor beta chains in this list originate from one sample, sequenced in a study of blood T cell repertoires in COVID-19. Some clones are missing from TCRdb's copy, which holds only in-frame ones; the method was immunoSEQ multiplex PCR. The table lists about 200,000 clones, roughly 88% of them singletons, with 15% to 20% in the top ten. The material sequenced was peripheral blood. The source of these receptors is a man between 45 and 60 years old with COVID-19, enrolled during active disease.

The chain uses TRBV6-1 and TRBJ2-4; 10 bases fit TRBD2. Germline loops: CDR1 MNHNS, CDR2 SASEGT. The junction had 16 bases not matched to a gene; V was cut back by 2 bases and J by 15 bases. This CDR3 contains 16 residues. This CDR3 is CASSELAGATQSVGYF. In DNA, the CDR3 is TGTGCCAGCAGTGAACTAGCGGGGGCCACCCAATCCGTTGGGTACTTC.

V gene TRBV30 combines with J gene TRBJ2-1; 8 bases agree with TRBD2. Germline assignment: CDR1 GTSNPN and CDR2 SVGIG (reference sequence). This CDR3 is built from 15 residues. J was trimmed by 4 bases and V by 7 bases; bases with no gene match: 12. The CDR3 nucleotides read TGTGCCTTTGGGGCGGGACTAGGGGCGTACAATGAGCAGTTCTTC. Amino acids: CAFGAGLGAYNEQFF.

The chain has TRBV5-6 and TRBJ2-5; 7 nucleotides match TRBD2. The CDR3 covers 15 residues. After removal of 0 bases from V and 2 bases from J, the junction contained 4 bases not matched to a gene. CDR1 is SGHDT, CDR2 YYEEEE, per germline. The CDR3 DNA reads as TGTGCCAGCAGCTTGGCCGGGCGGGGGCAAGAGACCCAGTACTTC. Translated: CASSLAGRGQETQYF. Based on the CDR3 plus reference TRBV5-6 and TRBJ2-5, the full variable domain is DAGVTQSPTHLIKTRGQQVTLRCSPKSGHDTVSWYQQALGQGPQFIFQYYEEEERQRGNFPDRFSGHQFPNYSSELNVNALLLGDSALYLCASSLAGRGQETQYFGPGTRLLVL.

This clone was seen just once. The V gene is TRBV6-6, the J gene TRBJ1-1; D perhaps matches TRBD1 (5 bases). V dropped 2 bases and J dropped 0 bases, with 13 bases sitting between them. CDR3 length: 16 amino acids. Germline V gene sequence: CDR1 MNHNY, CDR2 SVGAGI (reference sequence). CDR3 sequence reads: CASSYRGARMNTEAFF. In nucleotides, the CDR3 is TGTGCCAGCAGTTACCGTGGGGCTCGGATGAACACTGAAGCTTTCTTT.

This chain connects TRBV2 to TRBJ2-5; 10 bases agree with TRBD2. Germline lookup yields CDR1 SNHLY and CDR2 FYNNEI. After removal of 7 bases from V and 4 bases from J, the junction contained 12 bases not matched to a gene. The length of the CDR3 is 16 residues. The CDR3 is CASTSVGLAEGETQYF. In DNA form, the CDR3 reads TGTGCCAGCACAAGCGTAGGACTAGCGGAGGGAGAGACCCAGTACTTC.

V gene TRBV2 combines with J gene TRBJ2-1; D may be TRBD2 (6 bases). Between the trimmed V and J ends, which lost 5 bases and 5 bases, there was a span of 25 bases. The germline V gene has CDR1 SNHLY and CDR2 FYNNEI. CDR3 length: 18 residues. CDR3 loop: CASSISYDYSGDDNEQFF. The CDR3 DNA is TGTGCCAGCAGTATTAGCTATGACTATAGCGGAGACGACAATGAGCAGTTCTTC.

J is TRBJ1-2 and V is TRBV5-6; maybe TRBD1 (6 bases). Trimming pared 2 bases from V and 4 bases from J, leaving 12 bases between. CDR1 is SGHDT, CDR2 YYEEEE, per germline. This CDR3 has 14 amino acids. The CDR3 coding sequence is TGTGCCAGCAGCTTCTACGGGACAATCTATGGCTACACCTTC. Its protein product is CASSFYGTIYGYTF.

This rearrangement joins TRBV7-9 to TRBJ2-1, with 8 nucleotides matching TRBD1. The V gene's germline CDR1 is SEHNR and CDR2 FQNEAQ (reference sequence). This CDR3 is 12 amino acids long. Unmatched junction bases numbered 6, after V lost 5 bases and J lost 12 bases. The CDR3 here is CASSQGGQGQFF. DNA of the CDR3: TGTGCCAGCAGCCAGGGAGGACAGGGGCAGTTCTTC.

This clone showed up just a few times. The chain links TRBV6-6 to TRBJ1-6; 7 bases match TRBD1. The CDR3 length is 15 residues. Germline V CDR1 and CDR2: MNHNY, SVGAGI (reference sequence). V lost 2 bases and J lost 7; bases outside the gene matches: 5. For the CDR3, the DNA is TGTGCCAGCAGTTACGGACAGGCCCCCAATTCACCCCTCCACTTT. Amino acid sequence: CASSYGQAPNSPLHF.

V gene TRBV3-1 (or the pseudogene TRBV3-2) combines with J gene TRBJ1-2, with 7 bases aligning to TRBD1. V shed 4 bases and J 4 bases; nucleotides not matched to a gene: 3. The germline V gene has CDR1 LGHDT and CDR2 YNNKEL (reference sequence). The CDR3 sequence is 13 residues long. The chain's CDR3 is CASSLTGAYGYTF. The CDR3 DNA follows: TGTGCCAGCAGCCTCACAGGGGCCTATGGCTACACCTTC.

The chain couples TRBV5-4 to TRBJ2-1, with D possibly being TRBD2 (5 bases). Germline assignment: CDR1 SGHNT and CDR2 YYREEE (reference sequence). The V gene lost 0 bases and the J gene lost 6 bases, with 7 bases spanning the gap. This CDR3 has 13 residues. Written as DNA, the CDR3 is TGTGCCAGCAGCTTGGGAGGGAGCAATGAGCAGTTCTTC. This gives the protein CASSLGGSNEQFF.

The chain combines TRBV7-3 with TRBJ2-1; the D gene is possibly TRBD2 (5 bases). There are 17 residues in the CDR3. Between the trimmed V and J ends, which lost 5 bases and 0 bases, there was a span of 17 bases. Germline V gives CDR1 SGHTA, CDR2 FQGTGA. The DNA of the CDR3 is TGTGCCAGCAGCACAAGGACGCGGGCGGACTCCTACAATGAGCAGTTCTTC. This codes for CASSTRTRADSYNEQFF.